The 25 T cell receptor beta chains reported below all come from one sample, sequenced in a study of T cell responses to AZD1222 COVID-19 vaccine (dated by TCRdb to about 2021). The time point label here, explained by the study, means: baseline before first vaccination. Library construction relied on the immunoSEQ multiplex PCR assay. TCRdb took this table from immuneACCESS and kept in-frame rearrangements with V and J called. Such tables lack part of the clones; where checked against another copy, unresolved V genes explain under half of the gap, and the rest is unexplained. A total of roughly 130,000 clones appear in this sample, under 95% of them only once. Together, the top ten hold approximately 2% of the sample. Sequencing used peripheral blood, obtained on day 0 of AZD1222 vaccination. The receptors stem from an adult in good health.

This sequence joins TRBV6-2 or TRBV6-3 and TRBJ1-4, with unresolved D. The CDR3 loop spans 15 amino acids. Deletions cut 4 bases from V and 7 bases from J, with 16 bases between. Germline V CDR1 and CDR2: MNHEY, SVGEGT. The CDR3 DNA sequence: TGTGCCAGCAGTTGGGCGCTGGCTGCAGCTGAAAAACTGTTTTTT. Its protein product is CASSWALAAAEKLFF.

The DNA of the CDR3 is TGCGCCAGCCTGGGACAGGGTTGGTCAGATACGCAGTATTTT. It yields the protein CASLGQGWSDTQYF. This chain joins TRBV4-1 and TRBJ2-3; TRBD1 agrees at 9 bases. V lost 8 bases to trimming and J lost 4 bases; unmatched junction nucleotides: 7. Germline values: CDR1 MGHRA, CDR2 YSYEKL. This CDR3 has 14 amino acids.

This chain joins TRBV27 and TRBJ1-2; maybe TRBD1 (6 bases). The germline gives CDR1 MNHEY, CDR2 SMNVEV (reference sequence). The CDR3 spans 13 residues. Deletions cut 2 bases from V and 4 bases from J, with 8 bases between. The DNA of the CDR3 is TGTGCCAGCAGTTTAAGGGGGGGCTATGGCTACACCTTC. Encoded protein: CASSLRGGYGYTF.

The gene calls are TRBV19 and TRBJ1-5, with 9 bases identical to TRBD1. This CDR3 has 16 amino acids. From germline, CDR1 is LNHDA and CDR2 SQIVND (reference sequence). V shed 3 bases, J shed 7 bases, and the junction held 10 bases outside the gene matches. CDR3 sequence: CASSILTGQGTQPQHF. DNA for the CDR3: TGTGCCAGTAGTATCCTTACGGGACAGGGCACCCAGCCCCAGCATTTT.

The chain is built from TRBV3-1 (or the pseudogene TRBV3-2) and TRBJ1-1; TRBD1 aligns across 8 bases. There are 15 residues in the CDR3. Germline CDR1 and CDR2: LGHDT and YNNKEL (reference sequence). V dropped 0 bases and J dropped 1; count of bases not matched to a gene: 1. Here the CDR3 DNA reads TGTGCCAGCAGCCAAGAAGACAGGGGGAACACTGAAGCTTTCTTT. It translates to CASSQEDRGNTEAFF.

The chain joins TRBV5-4 to TRBJ2-2; D remains unclear. Trimming stripped 0 bases from V and 0 bases from J, with 9 bases between. CDR1 and CDR2 from the germline V gene are SGHNT and YYREEE (reference sequence). CDR3 length: 16 amino acids. The CDR3 here is CASSLALASNTGELFF. The CDR3 region has the DNA TGTGCCAGCAGCTTGGCCTTGGCATCGAACACCGGGGAGCTGTTTTTT.

The chain employs TRBV18 and TRBJ2-7; TRBD1 aligns across 8 bases. The CDR3 is made up of 13 amino acids. V trimming: 5 bases; J trimming: 2 bases; junction bases outside the gene matches: 2. Looked up from germline, CDR1 is KGHSH and CDR2 is LQKENI. CDR3 amino acids: CASSDRGTYEQYF. The CDR3 nucleotides are TGTGCCAGCTCAGACAGGGGTACCTACGAGCAGTACTTC.

This rearrangement joins TRBV7-5 to TRBJ2-7. TRBV7-5 is marked as a pseudogene. The CDR3 contains 16 residues. For the CDR3, the DNA is TGTGCCAGAAGCTTACCTCCGGGACGTATCTCCTACGAGCAGTACTTC. Encoded protein: CARSLPPGRISYEQYF.

The V call is TRBV6-2 or TRBV6-3, the J call TRBJ2-7; 10 nucleotides agree with TRBD1. This CDR3 region has 15 residues. CDR1 MNHEY and CDR2 SVGEGT come from the germline V gene. The V gene end was trimmed by 6 bases and the J gene end by 5 bases; junction bases not matched to a gene: 10. The CDR3 reads CASSSPGTGVHEQYF. The CDR3, as DNA: TGTGCCAGCAGCTCCCCTGGGACAGGGGTCCACGAGCAGTACTTC.

The J gene is TRBJ2-7, the V gene TRBV6-1; D ambiguous. The CDR3 loop spans 14 amino acids. The germline V gene encodes CDR1 MNHNS and CDR2 SASEGT. Trimming took 3 bases from V and 3 from J, leaving 12 bases between them. CDR3 residues: CASSDAPGYYEQYF. DNA of the CDR3: TGTGCCAGCAGTGATGCCCCAGGTTACTACGAGCAGTACTTC.

V and J are TRBV7-9 and TRBJ1-5, with D perhaps matching TRBD1 (5 bases). Germline CDR1 and CDR2: SEHNR and FQNEAQ (reference sequence). The CDR3 is made up of 15 amino acids. The V end lost 1 base, the J end lost 7 bases, and 14 bases lay between the germline ends. CDR3 sequence reads: CASSLVGGAWQPQHF. In DNA, the CDR3 is TGTGCCAGCAGCTTAGTAGGTGGGGCATGGCAGCCCCAGCATTTT.

This clone was counted once. The CDR3 spells CSASSGTEGSEQYF. CDR3 DNA sequence: TGCAGTGCTAGTTCCGGGACAGAGGGCAGCGAGCAGTACTTC. The genes are TRBV20-1 and TRBJ2-7; 7 bases match TRBD1. Germline CDR1 is DFQATT and CDR2 is SNEGSKA (reference sequence). The CDR3 contains 14 residues. The ends lost 3 bases at V and 6 bases at J; junction bases unmatched: 11.

This chain connects TRBV9 to TRBJ1-1; D gene unclear. Per the germline V gene, CDR1 is SGDLS and CDR2 is YYNGEE. V was shortened by 2 bases and J by 1 base, with 15 bases between the two germline ends. The CDR3 sequence is 16 residues long. The DNA for the CDR3 is TGTGCCAGCAGCGTCCCGACTAGTCTGCGGAACACTGAAGCTTTCTTT. Protein product: CASSVPTSLRNTEAFF.

This chain uses TRBV7-2 with TRBJ2-7, with D possibly TRBD1 on 6 matching bases. Germline V gives CDR1 SGHTA, CDR2 FQGNSA. Trimming stripped 1 base from V and 6 bases from J, with 16 bases between. The CDR3 spans 15 residues. The CDR3 DNA follows: TGTGCCAGCAGCTTAGGTGGGGGCGCGGCGTCCGAGCAGTACTTC. It yields the protein CASSLGGGAASEQYF.

This clone was counted between two and nine times. J is TRBJ1-2 and V is TRBV23-1, with D possibly being TRBD1 (6 bases). TRBV23-1 falls under the ORF class, with uncertain function. The ends were cut back, 6 bases at V and 2 bases at J, with 22 bases in the middle. This CDR3 is 17 amino acids long. The CDR3 DNA is TGCGCCAGCAGCCGATGCACCCGGGACACCCCGAACTATGGCTACACCTTC. It yields the protein CASSRCTRDTPNYGYTF.

The CDR3 reads CASTLTSRSGELFF. Here the CDR3 DNA reads TGTGCCAGCACCCTGACTAGCAGGTCCGGGGAGCTGTTTTTT. This sequence joins TRBV6-5 and TRBJ2-2; 7 nucleotides agree with TRBD2. Germline CDR1 reads MNHEY; CDR2 reads SVGAGI. Trimming removed 7 bases from V and 6 bases from J; junction bases left unmatched: 8. The CDR3 length is 14 residues.

This chain uses TRBV11-2 with TRBJ2-6; D remains unclear. The CDR3 runs 12 residues. V lost 2 bases and J 11 bases, leaving 7 bases between the germline ends. CDR1 and CDR2 from the germline V gene are SGHAT and FQNNGV. The CDR3 DNA sequence: TGTGCCAGCAGCTTACCTTCAGACGTCCTGACTTTC. This codes for CASSLPSDVLTF.

J is TRBJ1-6 and V is TRBV10-3, with TRBD1 matching 9 bases. This CDR3 has 13 amino acids. Germline V gives CDR1 ENHRY, CDR2 SYGVKD. V was pared by 11 bases and J by 8 bases, with 7 bases of the junction left unmatched. The CDR3 coding sequence is TGTGCCGCTCGACGACAGGGGGATTCACCCCTCCACTTT. Translating gives CAARRQGDSPLHF.

This chain links TRBV18 with TRBJ1-2, with D uncertain. The V end lost 3 bases, the J end lost 1 base, and 9 bases lay between the germline ends. This CDR3 is built from 14 residues. In germline, CDR1 is KGHSH, CDR2 LQKENI. Here the CDR3 DNA reads TGTGCCAGCTCACCCGACCTGAATAACTATGGCTACACCTTC. Protein sequence: CASSPDLNNYGYTF.

The V gene is TRBV5-1, the J gene TRBJ1-2, with D possibly being TRBD1 (6 bases). The CDR3 totals 17 residues. CDR1 SGHRS and CDR2 YFSETQ come from the germline V gene. Deletions cut 4 bases from V and 5 bases from J, with 24 bases between. The CDR3 region is CASSPSRDTDSSYGYTF. For the CDR3, the DNA is TGCGCCAGCAGCCCGAGCCGGGACACCGACTCTTCTTATGGCTACACCTTC.

In this sample, this clone turned up once. This sequence joins TRBV4-2 and TRBJ1-2, with D uncertain. The germline V and J ends were trimmed by 2 bases and 2 bases, with 9 bases remaining between them. Germline CDR1 reads LGHNA; CDR2 reads YNFKEQ. CDR3 length: 14 residues. CDR3: CASSQPDGNYGYTF. DNA of the CDR3: TGTGCCAGCAGCCAACCGGACGGCAACTATGGCTACACCTTC.

Notes on this clone: Given the absence of the conserved phenylalanine or tryptophan at the CDR3 end, a read error is likely. The DNA is left out, because the CDR3 cannot be placed on it with certainty; the CDR3 is given as TCRdb lists it. CDR3: CAFHPRGEEGA. This chain uses TRBV21-1 with TRBJ1-2; no DNA check was done on the table's D call, TRBD1. TRBV21-1 is reported as a pseudogene. Ends included, the CDR3 has 11 residues.

V and J are TRBV6-6 and TRBJ1-5; no firm D call. Per the germline V gene, CDR1 is MNHNY and CDR2 is SVGAGI (reference sequence). Trimming cost V 7 bases and J 3 bases, with 10 bases left between them. The CDR3 has 13 residues. CDR3: CASNQGPNQPQHF. The CDR3 DNA sequence: TGTGCCAGCAATCAAGGGCCCAATCAGCCCCAGCATTTT.

The CDR3 spells CAIRGLAGGQETQYF. For the CDR3, the DNA is TGTGCCATCAGAGGACTAGCGGGGGGGCAAGAGACCCAGTACTTC. This rearrangement joins TRBV10-3 to TRBJ2-5, with 15 bases matching TRBD2. The V gene's germline CDR1 is ENHRY and CDR2 SYGVKD. With V trimmed by 6 bases and J by 2 bases, 1 base remained unmatched. The CDR3 runs to 15 residues.

The chain has TRBV11-1 and TRBJ2-2, with TRBD2 as a possible D gene (5 bases). The length of the CDR3 is 15 residues. Germline CDR1 reads SGHAT; CDR2 reads FQDESV (reference sequence). V dropped 3 bases and J dropped 9 bases, with 17 bases sitting between them. The CDR3 DNA reads as TGTGCCAGCAGCTTCAGTTTTGAGGGCATCAGGGAGCTGTTTTTT. Amino acid sequence: CASSFSFEGIRELFF.